This entry features one TCR beta chain sequence. The source of the sample is a study of blood T cell repertoires in COVID-19. Profiling relied on immunoSEQ multiplex PCR, and the TCRdb table lists in-frame clones only, not all of them. The sample lists about 290,000 clones; around four fifths were seen once. Specimen: peripheral blood. The clonotype originates from a woman in her forties or fifties with active or convalescent COVID-19.

The CDR3 DNA reads as TGTGCCAGCAGCTTAACAGGGAGGGTTAATGAAAAACTGTTTTTT. It codes for CASSLTGRVNEKLFF. This chain links TRBV6-5 with TRBJ1-4; a possible D gene is TRBD1 (6 bases). CDR1 MNHEY and CDR2 SVGAGI come from the germline V gene. The CDR3 spans 15 residues. The germline V and J ends were trimmed by 6 bases and 4 bases, with 15 bases remaining between them.